Listed below are T cell receptor beta chains from one sample, sequenced in a study of shared clonotypes between healthy human individuals. Libraries were prepared by immunoSEQ multiplex PCR; TCRdb keeps only in-frame clonotypes and omits some of them. Of roughly 2 million clones detected, just under 95% appear once; the ten largest clones hold roughly 1%. The sample comprised naive CD8+ T cells sorted from blood. These receptors were taken from a man younger than 35 in good health. Each CDR3 is given with its conserved first and last residue. The D gene is left open where the match is weak. A row's size may be missing; if present it is once, few, many or a size class.

>.|TRBJ2-1|TRBV6-1|.
CASSAGDLIGNEQFF
TGTGCCAGCAGTGCCGGGGACCTGATCGGGAATGAGCAGTTCTTC
>.|TRBJ2-7|TRBV13|.
CASSLGKLEQYF
TGTGCCAGCAGCTTAGGCAAACTTGAGCAGTACTTC
>.|TRBJ1-1|TRBV9|.
CASSVENRNTEAFF
TGTGCCAGCAGCGTAGAAAACCGGAACACTGAAGCTTTCTTT
>.|TRBJ2-3|TRBV27|.
CASRWDGTDTQYF
TGTGCCAGCAGGTGGGACGGCACAGATACGCAGTATTTT
>.|TRBJ2-1|TRBV5-4|once
CASSFFPAPEQFF
TGTGCCAGCAGCTTTTTCCCAGCGCCTGAGCAGTTCTTC
>.|TRBJ2-5|TRBV5-4|.
CASSFSGGGAETQYF
TGTGCCAGCAGCTTCTCAGGGGGAGGAGCAGAGACCCAGTACTTC
>.|TRBJ1-2|TRBV2|.
CASSEADTVAIYGYTF
TGTGCCAGCAGTGAGGCTGATACAGTTGCCATCTATGGCTACACCTTC
>TRBD2|TRBJ2-7|TRBV4-1|.
CASSQSGLAGDGEQYF
TGCGCCAGCAGCCAAAGTGGGCTAGCGGGAGACGGCGAGCAGTACTTC
>TRBD1|TRBJ1-1|TRBV28|once
CASRPTGGTNTEAFF
TGTGCCAGCAGACCGACAGGGGGTACGAACACTGAAGCTTTCTTT
>.|TRBJ2-3|TRBV7-9|.
CASSLESGVGRDTQYF
TGTGCCAGCAGCTTAGAATCGGGAGTAGGTCGAGATACGCAGTATTTT
>.|TRBJ1-1|TRBV6-6|.
CASSEAFF
TGTGCCAGCAGTGAAGCTTTCTTT
>.|TRBJ1-1|TRBV2|.
CASSESREAAVNTEAFF
TGTGCCAGCAGTGAAAGTCGGGAGGCGGCCGTGAACACTGAAGCTTTCTTT
>TRBD1|TRBJ2-7|TRBV19|.
CASSIMDRVSEQYF
TGTGCCAGTAGTATCATGGACAGGGTCTCCGAGCAGTACTTC
>.|TRBJ2-7|TRBV10-3|.
CAISESIGGRSSYEQYF
TGTGCCATCAGTGAGTCGATTGGGGGACGAAGCTCCTACGAGCAGTACTTC
>.|TRBJ2-5|TRBV21-1|.
CASSSPVAWETQYF
TGTGCCAGCAGCTCCCCCGTCGCCTGGGAGACCCAGTACTTC
>.|TRBJ1-1|TRBV2|.
CASTGSWGGPNTEAFF
TGTGCCAGCACCGGATCATGGGGGGGACCGAACACTGAAGCTTTCTTT
>TRBD2|TRBJ2-1|TRBV7-9|.
CASSLGASGSGNEQFF
TGTGCCAGCAGCTTAGGGGCTAGCGGGAGTGGCAATGAGCAGTTCTTC
>TRBD1|TRBJ1-2|TRBV27|.
CASSLSGQGARGYTF
TGTGCCAGCAGTTTATCGGGACAGGGGGCGCGGGGCTACACCTTC
>.|TRBJ2-7|TRBV19|.
CASTKGQGYEQYF
TGTGCCAGTACAAAAGGGCAGGGCTACGAGCAGTACTTC
>.|TRBJ1-5|TRBV19|.
CASSIVLAGNQPQHF
TGTGCCAGTAGTATAGTTCTGGCGGGCAATCAGCCCCAGCATTTT
>.|TRBJ2-2|TRBV29-1|.
CSAVNTGELFF
TGCAGCGCCGTCAACACCGGGGAGCTGTTTTTT
>.|TRBJ1-5|TRBV5-8|.
CASSLSASNQPQHF
TGTGCCAGCAGCTTGTCAGCAAGCAATCAGCCCCAGCATTTT
>TRBD1|TRBJ2-7|TRBV4-1|.
CASSLLDRVGYEQYF
TGCGCCAGCAGCCTATTGGACAGGGTCGGTTACGAGCAGTACTTC
>TRBD1|TRBJ1-2|TRBV5-6|.
CASSWTGAGYGYTF
TGTGCCAGCAGCTGGACAGGGGCGGGCTATGGCTACACCTTC
>.|TRBJ1-2|TRBV6-1|.
CASRGGANYGYTF
TGTGCCAGCAGGGGTGGAGCTAACTATGGCTACACCTTC
>.|TRBJ1-2|TRBV30|.
CAWSVDVWAHYGYTF
TGTGCCTGGAGTGTCGACGTTTGGGCCCACTATGGCTACACCTTC
>TRBD2|TRBJ2-7|TRBV10-1|.
CASSEGLAEGYEQYF
TGCGCCAGCAGTGAAGGACTAGCCGAGGGTTACGAGCAGTACTTC
>TRBD2|TRBJ2-7|TRBV4-3|.
CASSQDKASGRDYSYEQYF
TGCGCCAGCAGCCAAGATAAGGCTAGCGGGAGGGACTACTCCTACGAGCAGTACTTC
>.|TRBJ2-7|TRBV2|.
CASSEGVYEQYF
TGTGCCAGCAGTGAAGGGGTTTACGAGCAGTACTTC
>.|TRBJ2-5|TRBV4-1|.
CASSQEIGGDQYF
TGCGCCAGCAGCCAAGAAATCGGTGGGGACCAGTACTTC
>.|TRBJ1-3|TRBV30|.
CAGIGGSGNTIYF
TGTGCCGGAATTGGGGGCTCTGGAAACACCATATATTTT
>TRBD2|TRBJ2-2|TRBV11-2|once
CASSILAGGTTGELFF
TGTGCCAGCAGCATACTAGCGGGGGGAACGACCGGGGAGCTGTTTTTT
>TRBD1|TRBJ1-1|TRBV7-9|.
CASSFKTGMNTEAFF
TGTGCCAGCAGCTTTAAGACAGGGATGAACACTGAAGCTTTCTTT
>.|TRBJ2-1|TRBV30|.
CALGDNEQFF
TGTGCCTTGGGGGACAATGAGCAGTTCTTC
>.|TRBJ1-2|TRBV7-6|.
CASSLEGTGLYGYTF
TGTGCCAGCAGCCTAGAGGGTACAGGGTTGTATGGCTACACCTTC
>.|TRBJ1-1|TRBV13|once
CASRDGGEPEAFF
TGTGCCAGCAGGGACGGCGGGGAACCTGAAGCTTTCTTT
>TRBD2|TRBJ2-5|TRBV7-9|.
CASSLLAGEQYF
TGTGCCAGCAGCTTGCTAGCGGGTGAGCAGTACTTC
>.|TRBJ2-3|TRBV30|.
CAWTADTQYF
TGTGCCTGGACGGCAGATACGCAGTATTTT
>.|TRBJ2-4|TRBV7-9|.
CASSYPPRGWGQENIQYF
TGTGCCAGCAGCTACCCCCCCAGGGGTTGGGGCCAAGAGAACATTCAGTACTTC
>.|TRBJ2-7|TRBV6-1|.
CATMGLVTYEQYF
TGTGCCACTATGGGTTTGGTTACCTACGAGCAGTACTTC
>TRBD1|TRBJ1-1|TRBV7-8|.
CASSYRDRANTEAFF
TGTGCCAGCAGCTACCGGGACAGGGCGAACACTGAAGCTTTCTTT
>.|TRBJ2-1|TRBV6-5|.
CASSYEVEQFF
TGTGCCAGCAGTTACGAAGTCGAGCAGTTCTTC
>.|TRBJ2-3|TRBV10-3|.
CAISGHSQNTQYF
TGTGCCATCAGTGGGCACAGCCAGAATACGCAGTATTTT
>.|TRBJ2-1|TRBV7-8|.
CASSATGSNEQFF
TGTGCCAGCAGCGCAACAGGGAGCAATGAGCAGTTCTTC
>.|TRBJ2-5|TRBV19|.
CASSLRQTQETQYF
TGTGCCAGTAGTCTCCGACAGACCCAAGAGACCCAGTACTTC